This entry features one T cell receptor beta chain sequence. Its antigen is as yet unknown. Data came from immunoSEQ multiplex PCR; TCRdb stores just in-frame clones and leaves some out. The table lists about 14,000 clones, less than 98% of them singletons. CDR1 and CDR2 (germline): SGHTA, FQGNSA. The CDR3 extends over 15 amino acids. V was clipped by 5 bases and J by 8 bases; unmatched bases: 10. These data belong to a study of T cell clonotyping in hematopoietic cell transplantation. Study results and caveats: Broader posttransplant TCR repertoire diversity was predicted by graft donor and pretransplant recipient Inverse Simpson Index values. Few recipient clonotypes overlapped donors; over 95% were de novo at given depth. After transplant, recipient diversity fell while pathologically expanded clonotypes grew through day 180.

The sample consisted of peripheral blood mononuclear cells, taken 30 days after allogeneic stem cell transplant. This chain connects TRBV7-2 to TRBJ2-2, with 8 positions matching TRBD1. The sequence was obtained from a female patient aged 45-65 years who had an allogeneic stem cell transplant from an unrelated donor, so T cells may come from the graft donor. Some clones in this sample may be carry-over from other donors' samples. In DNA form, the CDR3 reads TGTGCCAGCAGCCCAACCAGGACAGGGAGAGGGGAGCTGTTTTTT. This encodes CASSPTRTGRGELFF.